These 2 T cell receptor beta chains share one sample of origin, sequenced in a study of T cell changes during pregnancy in multiple sclerosis. Libraries were prepared by immunoSEQ multiplex PCR; TCRdb keeps only in-frame clonotypes and omits some of them. The sample contains more than 20,000 clones, about 89% of which appear only once. Material: CD4+ T cells from peripheral blood mononuclear cells, obtained after pregnancy. These receptors all come from a female donor in good health, enrolled as a control in a pregnancy study.

The V gene is TRBV4-2, the J gene TRBJ1-2, with TRBD1 as a possible D gene (6 bases). V was clipped by 1 base and J by 4 bases, with 19 bases between them. This CDR3 is built from 17 residues. The germline gives CDR1 LGHNA, CDR2 YNFKEQ. The CDR3 coding sequence is TGTGCCAGCAGCCAAGCAGATTTGTCAGGGGCGGTCTATGGCTACACCTTC. Protein sequence: CASSQADLSGAVYGYTF.

This chain joins TRBV2 and TRBJ2-1; D remains unclear. CDR1 is SNHLY, CDR2 FYNNEI, per germline. The CDR3 extends over 14 amino acids. V was pared by 6 bases and J by 2 bases, with 11 bases between. The CDR3 here is CASSASSTYNEQFF. CDR3 nucleotides: TGTGCCAGCAGCGCCTCGTCTACCTACAATGAGCAGTTCTTC.